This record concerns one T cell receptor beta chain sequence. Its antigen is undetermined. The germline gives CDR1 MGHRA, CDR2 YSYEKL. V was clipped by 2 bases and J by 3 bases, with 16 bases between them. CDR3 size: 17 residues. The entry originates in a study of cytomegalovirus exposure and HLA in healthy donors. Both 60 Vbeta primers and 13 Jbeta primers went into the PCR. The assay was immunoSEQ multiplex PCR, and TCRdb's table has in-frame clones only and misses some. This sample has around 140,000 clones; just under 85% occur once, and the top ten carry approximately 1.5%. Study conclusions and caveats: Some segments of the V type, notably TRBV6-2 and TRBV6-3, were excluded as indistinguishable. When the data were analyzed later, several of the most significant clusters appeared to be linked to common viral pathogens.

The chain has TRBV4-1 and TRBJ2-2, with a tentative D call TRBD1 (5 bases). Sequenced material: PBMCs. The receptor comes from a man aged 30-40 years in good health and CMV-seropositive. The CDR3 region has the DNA TGCGCCAGCAGCCAATCAACGGCAGGGTTGCACACCGGGGAGCTGTTTTTT. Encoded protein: CASSQSTAGLHTGELFF.